These 13 T cell receptor beta chains came from one sample sequenced in a study of Tregs in tolerant kidney transplant recipients. Measured with immunoSEQ multiplex PCR; TCRdb has only the in-frame clones, and not every one. The data show about 64,000 clones, over 75% seen once. Related graft donors supplied nonmyeloablative bone marrow transplants, and mixed chimerism was transient. This specimen consisted of CD4+ T cells from blood (PBMCs), obtained 6 months after the transplant. These receptors all stem from a human patient who received a combined kidney and bone marrow transplant. Some T cells may be transferred from the graft donor.

This clone showed up just a few times. The CDR3 region has the DNA TGTGCCAGCAGCTTTTCGACAGTCACAGGGGGCTACACCTTC. It codes for CASSFSTVTGGYTF. The chain links TRBV5-6 to TRBJ1-2, with D possibly being TRBD1 (6 bases). The CDR3 runs to 14 residues. V was trimmed by 2 bases and J by 8 bases, leaving 16 bases between them. Germline V gene sequence: CDR1 SGHDT, CDR2 YYEEEE.

The chain carries TRBV7-9 and TRBJ1-4; D is undetermined. CDR1 and CDR2 (germline): SEHNR, FQNEAQ (reference sequence). The CDR3 has 16 residues. V lost 5 bases and J lost 0, with 13 bases in between. As DNA, the CDR3 is TGTGCCAGCAGCCCAACTAAGGCTGCAACTAATGAAAAACTGTTTTTT. This encodes CASSPTKAATNEKLFF.

The CDR3 bases are TGTGCCAGCAGTTTATGGGGGCCGACAGGCCCTAATGAAAAACTGTTTTTT. It specifies CASSLWGPTGPNEKLFF. This rearrangement joins TRBV28 to TRBJ1-4; the D gene is possibly TRBD1 (6 bases). CDR1 MDHEN and CDR2 SYDVKM come from the germline V gene. CDR3 length equals 17 residues. V was cut by 0 bases and J by 3 bases, with 14 bases left in between.

The chain is built from TRBV2 and TRBJ2-3; 8 positions agree with TRBD2. The CDR3 runs to 20 residues. From germline, CDR1 is SNHLY and CDR2 FYNNEI. V was pared by 3 bases and J by 0 bases, with 17 bases of the junction left unmatched. CDR3 sequence (DNA): TGTGCCAGCAGTGACCCCTCCGTGGTGTTAGCGGGGAATAGCACAGATACGCAGTATTTT. It codes for CASSDPSVVLAGNSTDTQYF. The complete variable domain, with remaining parts taken from reference TRBV2 and TRBJ2-3, reads EPEVTQTPSHQVTQMGQEVILRCVPISNHLYFYWYRQILGQKVEFLVSFYNNEISEKSEIFDDQFSVERPDGSNFTLKIRSTKLEDSAMYFCASSDPSVVLAGNSTDTQYFGPGTRLTVL.

This clone was picked up one time. Compared with germline, one end of the junction differs, possibly owing to a read error. The rearrangement links TRBV5-5 to TRBJ2-7, with 8 nucleotides matching TRBD1. The CDR3 covers 15 residues. Germline values: CDR1 SGHKS, CDR2 YYEKEE (reference sequence). The CDR3 DNA follows: TGTGCCAGCAGCTTGGCAAACCGGGACAGGCTTTTAACGGGCTTC. It encodes CASSLANRDRLLTGF. The full variable domain, completed using reference TRBV5-5 and TRBJ2-7, is DAGVTQSPTHLIKTRGQQVTLRCSPISGHKSVSWYQQVLGQGPQFIFQYYEKEERGRGNFPDRFSARQFPNYSSELNVNALLLGDSALYLCASSLANRDRLLTGFGPGTRLTVT.

The DNA of the CDR3 is TGTGCCAGCAGTTCGGGGATGGGGAAGTACGAGGGCTACACCTTC. Protein product: CASSSGMGKYEGYTF. The rearrangement joins TRBV7-9 to TRBJ1-2, with D unresolved. CDR3 length equals 15 residues. CDR1 and CDR2 (germline): SEHNR, FQNEAQ (reference sequence). V was pared by 6 bases and J by 8 bases, with 22 bases between.

The table lists this clone with a count of one. The chain couples TRBV6-1 to TRBJ1-1; D is possibly TRBD1 (5 bases). Looked up from germline, CDR1 is MNHNS and CDR2 is SASEGT. V lost 3 bases and J 4 bases, leaving 9 bases between the germline ends. The CDR3 extends over 13 amino acids. The CDR3 DNA reads as TGTGCCAGCAGTGAGCAGGGTCCCACTGAAGCTTTCTTT. It codes for CASSEQGPTEAFF.

The chain couples TRBV4-3 to TRBJ1-3; 7 bases fit TRBD1. J lost 0 bases, V lost 8 bases, and 4 bases had no gene match. In germline, CDR1 is LGHNA, CDR2 YSLEER. The CDR3 is 14 residues long. This chain's CDR3 is CASSTGSSGNTIYF. The CDR3 nucleotides read TGCGCCAGCTCGACAGGGAGCTCTGGAAACACCATATATTTT.

The V call is TRBV7-6, the J call TRBJ2-7; 9 bases align to TRBD1. J gave up 2 bases and V 5 bases, and 7 bases lay outside the gene matches. The CDR3 runs to 15 residues. Germline V gene sequence: CDR1 SGHVS, CDR2 FNYEAQ. CDR3 nucleotide sequence: TGTGCCAGCAGCCGCGGACAGGGGCCCACCTACGAGCAGTACTTC. This translates into CASSRGQGPTYEQYF.

V is TRBV15 and J is TRBJ2-4; the match to TRBD1 covers 9 bases. Germline CDR1 and CDR2: LNHNV and YYDKDF (reference sequence). The V segment lost 5 bases and the J segment 3 bases; nucleotides outside the gene matches: 5. The CDR3 sequence is 15 residues long. CDR3 DNA: TGTGCCACCAGCGGGGACAGGGTCGGCAAAAACATTCAGTACTTC. Protein: CATSGDRVGKNIQYF.

J is TRBJ2-2 and V is TRBV5-1, with 9 positions matching TRBD2. CDR1 SGHRS and CDR2 YFSETQ come from the germline V gene. The junction had 6 bases not matched to a gene; V was cut back by 3 bases and J by 3 bases. The CDR3 totals 16 residues. CDR3 in amino acids: CASSSGLAPDTGELFF. As DNA, the CDR3 is TGCGCCAGCAGCTCAGGACTAGCGCCGGACACCGGGGAGCTGTTTTTT.

The rearrangement joins TRBV28 to TRBJ1-3; 7 bases match TRBD1. This CDR3 comprises 15 residues. The germline V gene encodes CDR1 MDHEN and CDR2 SYDVKM. J lost 4 bases, V lost 5 bases, and 8 bases had no gene match. The DNA for the CDR3 is TGTGCCAGCAGTACGGACAGGACCGGGGGAAACACCATATATTTT. Protein: CASSTDRTGGNTIYF.

V and J are TRBV18 and TRBJ1-4, with 9 bases fitting TRBD1. The CDR3 has 15 residues. Germline V CDR1 and CDR2: KGHSH, LQKENI. The V gene end was trimmed by 3 bases and the J gene end by 7 bases; junction bases not matched to a gene: 6. CDR3 DNA sequence: TGTGCCAGCTCACCCCCGGGACAGGGTGGTGAAAAACTGTTTTTT. It codes for CASSPPGQGGEKLFF.